The clone carrying this T cell receptor beta chain occurred once. Antigen specificity is unknown. Generated by immunoSEQ multiplex PCR, the TCRdb table keeps only in-frame clones and is missing some. Of some 50,000 clones in the sample, roughly 70% were seen once. The source of the sample is a study of T cell clones after liver transplantation. General observations from the study: These preliminary findings come from unstandardized post-transplant sampling times. Donor-reactive sequences fell more than third party-reactive ones, suggesting partial deletion.

The sample in question was CD4+ T cells from blood, obtained at the 22-month timepoint. This receptor was taken from a human patient who received a liver transplant. Some of the T cells may derive from the graft donor.

CDR3 amino acids: CASSLRGTRFTDTQYF. The CDR3 nucleotides are TGTGCCAGCAGCTTAAGGGGAACCCGATTCACAGATACGCAGTATTTT. V and J are TRBV11-2 and TRBJ2-3; TRBD1 might be the D (5 bases). In germline, CDR1 is SGHAT, CDR2 FQNNGV. V was pared by 2 bases and J by 2 bases, with 14 bases between. This CDR3 is built from 16 residues.